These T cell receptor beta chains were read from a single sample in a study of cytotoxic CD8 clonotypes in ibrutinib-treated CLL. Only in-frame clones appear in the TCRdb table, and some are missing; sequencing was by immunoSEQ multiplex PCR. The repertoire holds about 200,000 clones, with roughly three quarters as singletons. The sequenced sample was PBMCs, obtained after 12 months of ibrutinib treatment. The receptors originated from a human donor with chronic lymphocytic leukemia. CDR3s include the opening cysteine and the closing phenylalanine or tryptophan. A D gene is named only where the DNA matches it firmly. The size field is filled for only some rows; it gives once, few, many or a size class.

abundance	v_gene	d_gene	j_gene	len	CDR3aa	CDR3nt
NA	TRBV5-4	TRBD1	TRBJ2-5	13	CASSLDRGETQYF	TGTGCCAGCAGCTTGGACAGGGGGGAGACCCAGTACTTC
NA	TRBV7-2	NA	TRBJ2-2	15	CASIPGQASTGELFF	TGTGCCAGCATACCGGGACAAGCGAGCACCGGGGAGCTGTTTTTT
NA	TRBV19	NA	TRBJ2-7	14	CASSIEGGIYEQYF	TGTGCCAGTAGTATAGAAGGGGGGATATACGAGCAGTACTTC
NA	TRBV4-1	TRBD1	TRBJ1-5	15	CASSQPDRENQPQHF	TGCGCCAGCAGCCAACCGGACAGGGAAAATCAGCCCCAGCATTTT
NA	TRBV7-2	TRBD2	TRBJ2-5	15	CASSLGGSIQETQYF	TGTGCCAGCAGCTTAGGCGGGAGCATCCAAGAGACCCAGTACTTC
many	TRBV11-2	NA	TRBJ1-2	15	CASSLGAGPNYGYTF	TGTGCCAGCAGCTTAGGTGCAGGACCTAACTATGGCTACACCTTC
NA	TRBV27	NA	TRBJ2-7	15	CASRTTGRSSYEQYF	TGTGCCAGCAGAACGACGGGTCGGAGCTCCTACGAGCAGTACTTC
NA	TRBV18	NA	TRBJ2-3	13	CASSTGVWNTQYF	TGTGCCAGCTCCACGGGGGTTTGGAATACGCAGTATTTT
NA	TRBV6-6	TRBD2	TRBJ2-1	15	CASSSRTSGSNEQFF	TGTGCCAGCAGTTCTAGGACTAGCGGAAGCAATGAGCAGTTCTTC
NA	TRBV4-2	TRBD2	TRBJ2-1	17	CASSQEATSGIYNEQFF	TGTGCCAGCAGCCAAGAGGCGACGAGCGGGATATATAATGAGCAGTTCTTC
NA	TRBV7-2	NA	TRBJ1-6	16	CASSLAPNSYNSPLHF	TGTGCCAGCAGCTTAGCTCCCAACTCCTATAATTCACCCCTCCACTTT
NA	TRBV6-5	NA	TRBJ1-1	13	CASSYSTGLGAFF	TGTGCCAGCAGTTACTCGACAGGATTGGGAGCTTTCTTT
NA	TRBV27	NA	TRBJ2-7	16	CASSLSYTQSSYEQYF	TGTGCCAGCAGTTTATCTTACACCCAAAGCTCCTACGAGCAGTACTTC
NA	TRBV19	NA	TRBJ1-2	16	CASNPGSARSNYGYTF	TGTGCCAGTAACCCGGGGAGTGCCCGTTCTAACTATGGCTACACCTTC
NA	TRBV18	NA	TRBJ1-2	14	CASSPFGADVGYTF	TGTGCCAGCTCACCCTTCGGGGCTGACGTGGGCTACACCTTC
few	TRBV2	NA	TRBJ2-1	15	CASSVTGVFPNEQFF	TGTGCCAGCAGTGTGACGGGAGTATTTCCGAATGAGCAGTTCTTC
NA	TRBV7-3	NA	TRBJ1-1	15	CASSLSPGSGTEAFF	TGTGCCAGCAGCTTAAGTCCGGGCTCGGGCACTGAAGCTTTCTTT
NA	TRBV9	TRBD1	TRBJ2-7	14	CASSVGAGGYEQYF	TGTGCCAGCAGCGTAGGGGCAGGGGGCTACGAGCAGTACTTC
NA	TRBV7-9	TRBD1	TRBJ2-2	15	CASSLTGVSTGELFF	TGTGCCAGCAGCTTAACAGGGGTTAGCACCGGGGAGCTGTTTTTT
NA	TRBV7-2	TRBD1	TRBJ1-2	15	CASSASGTGNYGYTF	TGTGCCAGCAGCGCTTCCGGGACAGGGAACTATGGCTACACCTTC
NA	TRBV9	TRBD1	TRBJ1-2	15	CASSAADRANYGHTF	TGTGCCAGCAGCGCGGCGGACAGGGCCAACTATGGCCACACCTTC
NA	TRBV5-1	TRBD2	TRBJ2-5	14	CASSGGTSGETQYF	TGCGCCAGCAGCGGCGGGACTAGCGGGGAGACCCAGTACTTC
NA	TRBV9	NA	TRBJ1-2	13	CASSVDGTYGYTF	TGTGCCAGCAGCGTAGACGGGACTTATGGCTACACCTTC
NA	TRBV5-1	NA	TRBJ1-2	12	CASSFKGDGYTF	TGCGCCAGCAGCTTCAAGGGGGATGGCTACACCTTC
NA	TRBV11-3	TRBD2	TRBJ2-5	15	CASSLLGLAGETQYF	TGTGCCAGCAGCCTATTGGGACTAGCAGGGGAGACCCAGTACTTC
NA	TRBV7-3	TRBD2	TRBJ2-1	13	CASSSGTSYEQFF	TGTGCCAGCAGCTCCGGGACTAGTTATGAGCAGTTCTTC
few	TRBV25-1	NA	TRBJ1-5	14	CASSASGFSQPQHF	TGTGCCAGCAGTGCCTCAGGGTTCTCTCAGCCCCAGCATTTT
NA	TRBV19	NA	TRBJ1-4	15	CASSASRSTNEKLFF	TGTGCCAGTAGTGCCAGTCGATCAACTAATGAAAAACTGTTTTTT
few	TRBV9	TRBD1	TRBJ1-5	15	CASSVGITPGQGVHF	TGTGCCAGCAGCGTCGGGATAACCCCGGGACAGGGGGTGCATTTT
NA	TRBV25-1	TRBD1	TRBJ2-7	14	CASLPTGDSYEQCF	TGTGCCAGCCTGCCGACAGGGGACTCCTACGAGCAGTGCTTC
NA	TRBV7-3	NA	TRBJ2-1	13	CASSLLTVNEQFF	TGTGCCAGCAGCTTACTGACGGTTAATGAGCAGTTCTTC
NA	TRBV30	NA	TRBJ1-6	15	CAQTGEGVGNSPLHF	TGTGCACAAACCGGGGAGGGAGTTGGTAATTCACCCCTCCACTTT
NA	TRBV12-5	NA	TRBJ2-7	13	CASGTAGRHEQYF	TGTGCTAGTGGTACCGCAGGGCGCCACGAGCAGTACTTC
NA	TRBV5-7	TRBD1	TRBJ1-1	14	CASSVDRGSFEAFF	TGTGCCAGCAGCGTGGACAGGGGTAGTTTTGAAGCTTTCTTT
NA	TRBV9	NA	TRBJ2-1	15	CASSGGHLVGNEQFF	TGTGCCAGCAGCGGGGGGCACCTCGTGGGGAATGAGCAGTTCTTC
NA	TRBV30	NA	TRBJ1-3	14	CAWQRGRSGNTIYF	TGTGCCTGGCAGAGGGGCCGGTCTGGAAACACCATATATTTT
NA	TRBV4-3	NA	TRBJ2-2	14	CASQGGQYTGELFF	TGCGCCAGTCAGGGGGGGCAGTACACCGGGGAGCTGTTTTTT
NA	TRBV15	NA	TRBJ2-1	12	CATAFRNNEQFF	TGTGCCACCGCCTTTAGGAACAATGAGCAGTTCTTC
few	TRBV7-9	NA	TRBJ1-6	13	CASSSTGPSPLHF	TGTGCCAGCAGCTCGACAGGACCTTCACCCCTCCACTTT
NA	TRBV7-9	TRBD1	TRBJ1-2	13	CASSLTGVNGYTF	TGTGCCAGCAGTCTTACAGGGGTGAATGGCTACACCTTC
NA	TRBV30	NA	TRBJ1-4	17	CAWSVLRGVTTNEKLFF	TGTGCCTGGAGTGTACTAAGAGGCGTTACAACTAATGAAAAACTGTTTTTT
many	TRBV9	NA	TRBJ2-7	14	CASSSGTRTYEQYF	TGTGCCAGCAGTTCCGGGACTCGCACCTACGAGCAGTACTTC
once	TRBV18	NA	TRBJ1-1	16	CASSPSQGPFDTEAFF	TGTGCCAGCTCACCATCCCAGGGACCCTTTGACACTGAAGCTTTCTTT
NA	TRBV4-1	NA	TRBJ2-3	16	CASSQFGGGFGDTQYF	TGCGCCAGCAGCCAATTTGGAGGGGGCTTCGGAGATACGCAGTATTTT
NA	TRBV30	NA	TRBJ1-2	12	CAWEAVYYGYTF	TGTGCCTGGGAAGCGGTGTACTATGGCTACACCTTC
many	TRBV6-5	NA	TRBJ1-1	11	CARVMNTEAFF	TGTGCCAGAGTAATGAACACTGAAGCTTTCTTT
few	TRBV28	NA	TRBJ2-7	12	CASSLWGYEQYF	TGTGCCAGCAGTTTATGGGGCTACGAGCAGTACTTC
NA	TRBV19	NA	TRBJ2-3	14	CASTEGRGPDTQYF	TGTGCCAGTACCGAGGGACGCGGGCCAGATACGCAGTATTTT
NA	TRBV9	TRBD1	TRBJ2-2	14	CASSAPGGTGELFF	TGTGCCAGCAGCGCACCAGGGGGAACCGGGGAGCTGTTTTTT
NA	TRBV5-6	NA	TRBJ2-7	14	CASSFERNSYEQYF	TGTGCCAGCAGCTTTGAACGCAACTCCTACGAGCAGTACTTC
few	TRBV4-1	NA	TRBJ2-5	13	CASSQVVKETQYF	TGCGCCAGCAGCCAAGTGGTGAAAGAGACCCAGTACTTC
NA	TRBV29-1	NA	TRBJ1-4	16	CSVEDPGGGNPAKLFF	TGCAGCGTTGAAGACCCGGGCGGGGGGAACCCCGCAAAACTGTTTTTT
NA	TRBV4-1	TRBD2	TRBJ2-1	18	CASSHGLAGLIYYNEQFF	TGCGCCAGCAGCCATGGACTAGCGGGACTAATTTACTACAATGAGCAGTTCTTC